This T cell receptor beta chain was found in a study of T cells after yellow fever vaccination. Germline assignment: CDR1 SGHRS and CDR2 YFSETQ. Trimming pared 1 base from V and 6 bases from J, leaving 9 bases between. The CDR3 totals 13 residues. This clonotype was detected only a few times. Its target is not known. General study findings and limits: At approximately 95% for CD4 and roughly 87% for CD8, most primary-vaccination clones showed up again after the booster.

A single record per CDR3 protein comes from TCRdb applying MiXCR to the 5' RACE reads. The table has approximately 260,000 distinct CDR3 sequences, roughly 13% seen once; the top ten hold roughly 0.5%. The origin of this receptor is a young man who received the YFV17D yellow fever vaccine. V gene TRBV5-1 combines with J gene TRBJ2-3, with a tentative D call TRBD2 (5 bases). This specimen was CD4+ T cells sorted from PBMCs, taken 45 days after the yellow fever booster vaccination. The CDR3 bases are TGCGCCAGCAGCTTGTCAACTAGGGATACGCAGTATTTT. This translates into CASSLSTRDTQYF.